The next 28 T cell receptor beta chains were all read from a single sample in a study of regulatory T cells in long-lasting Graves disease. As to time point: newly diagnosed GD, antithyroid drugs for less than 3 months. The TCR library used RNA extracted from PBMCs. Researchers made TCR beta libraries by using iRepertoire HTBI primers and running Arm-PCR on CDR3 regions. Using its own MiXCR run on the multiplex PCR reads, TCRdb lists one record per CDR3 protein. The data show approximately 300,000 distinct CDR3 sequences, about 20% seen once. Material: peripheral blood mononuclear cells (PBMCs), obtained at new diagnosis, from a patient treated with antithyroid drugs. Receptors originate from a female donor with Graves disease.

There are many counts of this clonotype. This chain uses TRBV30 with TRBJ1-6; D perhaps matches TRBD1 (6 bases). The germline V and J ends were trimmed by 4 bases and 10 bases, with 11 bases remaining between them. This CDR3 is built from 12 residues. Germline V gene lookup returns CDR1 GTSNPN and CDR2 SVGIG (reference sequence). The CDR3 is CAWNRAGSPLHF. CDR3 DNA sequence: TGTGCCTGGAACAGGGCTGGCTCACCCCTCCACTTT. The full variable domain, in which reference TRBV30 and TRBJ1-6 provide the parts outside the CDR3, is SQTIHQWPATLVQPVGSPLSLECTVEGTSNPNLYWYRQAAGRGLQLLFYSVGIGQISSEVPQNLSASRPQDRQFILSSKKLLLSDSGFYLCAWNRAGSPLHFGNGTRLTVT.

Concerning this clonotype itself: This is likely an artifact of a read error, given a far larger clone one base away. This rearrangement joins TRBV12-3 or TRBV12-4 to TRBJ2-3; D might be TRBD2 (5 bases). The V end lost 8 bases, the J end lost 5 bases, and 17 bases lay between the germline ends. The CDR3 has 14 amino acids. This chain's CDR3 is CASQLGPPVDTQYF. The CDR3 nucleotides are TGTGCCAGCCAACTAGGACCCCCCGTAGATACGCAGTATTTT.

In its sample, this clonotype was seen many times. The DNA for the CDR3 is TGCGCCAGCAGCTTGGCTACCTACAATGAGCAGTTCTTC. Translating it yields CASSLATYNEQFF. The gene calls are TRBV5-1 and TRBJ2-1, with no clear D. This CDR3 is built from 13 residues. Germline assignment: CDR1 SGHRS and CDR2 YFSETQ. V gave up 0 bases and J gave up 2 bases, with 3 bases separating them.

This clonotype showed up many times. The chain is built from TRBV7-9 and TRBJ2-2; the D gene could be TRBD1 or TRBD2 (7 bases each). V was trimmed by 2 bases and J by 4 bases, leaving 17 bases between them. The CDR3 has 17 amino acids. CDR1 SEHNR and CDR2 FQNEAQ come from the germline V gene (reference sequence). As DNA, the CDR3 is TGTGCCAGCAGCTTAAATTCGGGAGGACAGGTCACCGGGGAGCTGTTTTTT. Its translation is CASSLNSGGQVTGELFF.

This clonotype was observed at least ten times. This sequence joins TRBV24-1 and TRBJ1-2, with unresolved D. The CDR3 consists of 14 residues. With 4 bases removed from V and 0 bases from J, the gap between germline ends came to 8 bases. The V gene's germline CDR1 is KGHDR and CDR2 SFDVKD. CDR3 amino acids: CATSEAGANYGYTF. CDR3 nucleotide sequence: TGTGCCACCAGTGAGGCCGGGGCTAACTATGGCTACACCTTC.

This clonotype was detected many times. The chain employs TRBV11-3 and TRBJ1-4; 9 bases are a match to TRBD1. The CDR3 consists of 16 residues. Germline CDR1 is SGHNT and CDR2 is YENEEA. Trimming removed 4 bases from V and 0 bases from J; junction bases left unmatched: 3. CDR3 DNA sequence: TGTGCCAGCAGCTCGGACAGGGGTTCAACTAATGAAAAACTGTTTTTT. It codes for CASSSDRGSTNEKLFF.

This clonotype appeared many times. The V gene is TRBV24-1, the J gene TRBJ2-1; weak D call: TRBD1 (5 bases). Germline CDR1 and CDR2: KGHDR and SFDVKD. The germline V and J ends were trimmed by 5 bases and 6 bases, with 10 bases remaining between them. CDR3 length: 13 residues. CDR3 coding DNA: TGTGCCACCAGTGGCCTTCAGGGCAATGAGCAGTTCTTC. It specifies CATSGLQGNEQFF.

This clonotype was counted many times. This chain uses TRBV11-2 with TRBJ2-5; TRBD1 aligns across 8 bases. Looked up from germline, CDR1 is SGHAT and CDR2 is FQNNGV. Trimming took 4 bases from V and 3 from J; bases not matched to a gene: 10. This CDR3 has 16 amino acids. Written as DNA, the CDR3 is TGTGCCAGCAGCTACGCTAGACAGGGGAAGGAAGAGACCCAGTACTTC. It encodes CASSYARQGKEETQYF.

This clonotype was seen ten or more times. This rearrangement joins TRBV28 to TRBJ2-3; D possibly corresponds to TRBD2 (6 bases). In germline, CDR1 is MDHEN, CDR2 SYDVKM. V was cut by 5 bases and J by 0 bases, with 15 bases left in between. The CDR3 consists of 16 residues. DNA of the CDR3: TGTGCCAGCAGTGTCTGGATGAGCGGGAGCACAGATACGCAGTATTTT. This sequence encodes CASSVWMSGSTDTQYF.

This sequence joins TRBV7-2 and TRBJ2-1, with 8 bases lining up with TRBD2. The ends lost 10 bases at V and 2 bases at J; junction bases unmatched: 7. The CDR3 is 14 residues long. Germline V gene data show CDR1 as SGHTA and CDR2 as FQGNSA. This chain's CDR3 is CANGREGAYNEQFF. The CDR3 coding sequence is TGTGCCAACGGCCGGGAGGGCGCCTACAATGAGCAGTTCTTC.

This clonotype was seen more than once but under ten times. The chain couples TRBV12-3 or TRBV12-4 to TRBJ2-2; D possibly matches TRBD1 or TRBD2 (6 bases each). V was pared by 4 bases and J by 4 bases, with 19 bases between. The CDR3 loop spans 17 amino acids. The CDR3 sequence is CASSYSLGGSLTGELFF. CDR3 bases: TGTGCCAGCAGTTACTCTTTAGGGGGGAGTCTCACCGGGGAGCTGTTTTTT.

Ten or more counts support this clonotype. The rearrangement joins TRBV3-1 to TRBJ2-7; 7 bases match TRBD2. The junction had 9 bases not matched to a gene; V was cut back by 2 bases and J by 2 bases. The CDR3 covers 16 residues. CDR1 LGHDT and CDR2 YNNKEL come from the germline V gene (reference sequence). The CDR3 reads CASSQMVGRSPYEQYF. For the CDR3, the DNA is TGTGCCAGCAGCCAAATGGTCGGGAGGTCACCCTACGAGCAGTACTTC.

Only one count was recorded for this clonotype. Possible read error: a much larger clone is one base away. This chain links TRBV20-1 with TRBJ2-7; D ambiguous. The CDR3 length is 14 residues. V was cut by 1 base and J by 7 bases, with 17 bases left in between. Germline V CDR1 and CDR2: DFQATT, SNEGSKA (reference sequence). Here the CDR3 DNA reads TGCAGTGCTAGAGGGCAGGCCGCTTGGGATGAGCAGTACTTC. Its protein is CSARGQAAWDEQYF.

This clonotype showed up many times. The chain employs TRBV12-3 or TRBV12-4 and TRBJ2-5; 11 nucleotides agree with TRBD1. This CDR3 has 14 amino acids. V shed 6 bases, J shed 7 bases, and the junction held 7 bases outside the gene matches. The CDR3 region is CASSPDRGRVTQYF. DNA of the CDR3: TGTGCCAGCAGCCCGGACAGGGGGCGAGTGACCCAGTACTTC.

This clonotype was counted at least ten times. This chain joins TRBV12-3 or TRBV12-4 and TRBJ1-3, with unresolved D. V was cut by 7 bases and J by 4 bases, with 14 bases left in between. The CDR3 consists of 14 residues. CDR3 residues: CASNRVGSGNTIYF. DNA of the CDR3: TGTGCCAGCAACCGAGTAGGCTCAGGAAACACCATATATTTT.

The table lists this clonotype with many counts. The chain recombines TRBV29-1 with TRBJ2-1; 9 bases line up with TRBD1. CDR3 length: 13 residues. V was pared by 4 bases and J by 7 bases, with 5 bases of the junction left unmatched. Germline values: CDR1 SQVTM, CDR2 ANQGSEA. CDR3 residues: CSVVQGARNEQFF. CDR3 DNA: TGCAGCGTTGTACAGGGGGCGCGGAATGAGCAGTTCTTC.

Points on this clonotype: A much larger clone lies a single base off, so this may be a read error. CDR3 sequence: CASSWANQGTQYF. The DNA of the CDR3 is TGTGCCAGCAGTTGGGCGAACCAAGGGACCCAGTACTTC. The chain couples TRBV6-5 to TRBJ2-5, with unresolved D. The CDR3 runs 13 residues. Germline lookup yields CDR1 MNHEY and CDR2 SVGAGI.

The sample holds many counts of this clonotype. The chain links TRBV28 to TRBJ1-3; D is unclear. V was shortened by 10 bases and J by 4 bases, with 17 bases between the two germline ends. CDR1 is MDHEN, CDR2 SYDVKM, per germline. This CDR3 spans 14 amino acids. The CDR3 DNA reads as TGTGCCACCCGGAGAGGGATGGAAGGAAACACCATATATTTT. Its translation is CATRRGMEGNTIYF.

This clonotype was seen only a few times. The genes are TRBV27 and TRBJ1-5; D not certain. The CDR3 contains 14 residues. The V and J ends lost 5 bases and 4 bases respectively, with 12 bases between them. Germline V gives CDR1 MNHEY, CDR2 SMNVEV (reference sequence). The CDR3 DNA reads TGTGCCAGCAGTATCCGGGCCCTAAATCAGCCCCAGCATTTT. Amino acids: CASSIRALNQPQHF.

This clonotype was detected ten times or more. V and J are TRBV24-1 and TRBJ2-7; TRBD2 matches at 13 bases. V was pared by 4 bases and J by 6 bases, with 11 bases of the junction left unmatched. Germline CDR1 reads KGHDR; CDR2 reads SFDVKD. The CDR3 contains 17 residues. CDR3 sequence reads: CATSDSVPGLAGPEQYF. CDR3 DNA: TGTGCCACCAGTGACTCCGTACCGGGACTAGCGGGACCCGAGCAGTACTTC.

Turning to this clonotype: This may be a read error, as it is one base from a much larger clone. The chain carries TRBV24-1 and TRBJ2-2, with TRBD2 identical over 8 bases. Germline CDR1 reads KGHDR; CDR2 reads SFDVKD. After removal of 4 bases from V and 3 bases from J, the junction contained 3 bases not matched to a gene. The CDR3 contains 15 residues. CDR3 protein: CATSESRGDTGELFF. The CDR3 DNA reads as TGTGCCACCAGTGAATCGCGGGGGGACACCGGGGAGCTGTTTTTT.

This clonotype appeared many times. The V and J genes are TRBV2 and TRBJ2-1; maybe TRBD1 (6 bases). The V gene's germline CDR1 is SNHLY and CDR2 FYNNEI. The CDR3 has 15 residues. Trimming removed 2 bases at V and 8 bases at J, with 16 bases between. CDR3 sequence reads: CASSERTAPGYEQFF. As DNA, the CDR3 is TGTGCCAGCAGTGAAAGGACAGCCCCAGGCTATGAGCAGTTCTTC.

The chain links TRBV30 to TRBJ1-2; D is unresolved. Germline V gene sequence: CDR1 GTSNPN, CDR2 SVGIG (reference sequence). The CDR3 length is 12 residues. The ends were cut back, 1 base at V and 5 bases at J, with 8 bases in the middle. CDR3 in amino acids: CAWSGPVYGYTF. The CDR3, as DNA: TGTGCCTGGAGTGGGCCGGTTTATGGCTACACCTTC.

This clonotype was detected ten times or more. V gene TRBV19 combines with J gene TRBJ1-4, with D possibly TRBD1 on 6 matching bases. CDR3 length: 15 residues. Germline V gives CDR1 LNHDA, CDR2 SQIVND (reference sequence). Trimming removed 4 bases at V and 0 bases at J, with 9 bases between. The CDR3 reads CASSRGPATNEKLFF. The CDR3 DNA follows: TGTGCCAGTAGTAGGGGGCCTGCAACTAATGAAAAACTGTTTTTT.

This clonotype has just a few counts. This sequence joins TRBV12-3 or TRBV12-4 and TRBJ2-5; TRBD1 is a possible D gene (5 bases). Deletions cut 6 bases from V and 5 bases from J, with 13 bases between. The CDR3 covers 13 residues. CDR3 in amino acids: CASRRRVGETQYF. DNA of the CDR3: TGTGCCAGCAGACGCAGGGTCGGGGAGACCCAGTACTTC.

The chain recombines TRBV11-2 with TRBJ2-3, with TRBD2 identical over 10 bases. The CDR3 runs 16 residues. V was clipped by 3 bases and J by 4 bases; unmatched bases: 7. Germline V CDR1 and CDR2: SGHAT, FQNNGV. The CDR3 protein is CASSFLTSGNADTQYF. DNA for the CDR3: TGTGCCAGCAGCTTCCTCACTAGCGGGAATGCAGATACGCAGTATTTT.

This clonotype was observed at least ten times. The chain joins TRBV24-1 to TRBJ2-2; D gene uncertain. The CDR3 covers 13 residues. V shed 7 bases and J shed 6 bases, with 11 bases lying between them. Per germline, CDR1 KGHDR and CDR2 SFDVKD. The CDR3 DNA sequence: TGTGCCACCAGAGGCCTTTTGTCCGGGGAGCTGTTTTTT. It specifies CATRGLLSGELFF.

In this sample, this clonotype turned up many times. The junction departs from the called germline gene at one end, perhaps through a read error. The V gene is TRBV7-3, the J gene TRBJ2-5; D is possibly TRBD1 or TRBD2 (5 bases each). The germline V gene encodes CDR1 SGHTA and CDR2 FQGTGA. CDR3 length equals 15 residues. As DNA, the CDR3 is TGTGCCAGCAGCTTAACTGGGGACCTCCAAGTGACCCAGTACTTC. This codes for CASSLTGDLQVTQYF.